The 23 T cell receptor beta chains below come from one sample, sequenced in a study of T-cell memory formation after mild COVID-19. TCRdb recomputed calls from the 5' RACE reads with MiXCR, one row per CDR3 protein. Among about 260,000 distinct CDR3 sequences listed, 15% to 20% were seen once. The sample taken for sequencing was PBMCs or a T cell subset sorted from them (not recorded which). The origin of the receptors is a man between 18 and 35 years old who had mild COVID-19 (a few samples of this study predate the infection). Cell type and time point are not known.

This clonotype was seen only a few times. CDR3 in amino acids: CASSEGSEAFF. For the CDR3, the DNA is TGTGCCAGCAGCGAGGGGAGTGAAGCTTTCTTT. The rearrangement joins TRBV7-9 to TRBJ1-1, with TRBD1 as a possible D gene (5 bases). V dropped 5 bases and J dropped 7 bases, with 8 bases sitting between them. The CDR3 spans 11 residues. CDR1 is SEHNR and CDR2 is FQNEAQ in the germline V gene (reference sequence).

The chain links TRBV4-1 to TRBJ2-7; D may be TRBD1 or TRBD2 (5 bases each). The CDR3 loop spans 14 amino acids. V lost 5 bases and J 4 bases, leaving 15 bases between the germline ends. CDR1 is MGHRA, CDR2 YSYEKL, per germline. This CDR3 is CASSEGPNLYEQYF. CDR3 bases: TGCGCCAGCAGCGAGGGGCCCAACTTGTACGAGCAGTACTTC.

There are a few counts of this clonotype. J is TRBJ2-1 and V is TRBV6-2 or TRBV6-3; 13 nucleotides line up with TRBD2. V shed 7 bases, J shed 1 base, and the junction held 4 bases outside the gene matches. Germline V lookup: CDR1 MNHEY, CDR2 SVGEGT. The CDR3 spans 16 residues. CDR3 protein: CASKMTSGGSYNEQFF. CDR3 nucleotide sequence: TGTGCCAGCAAGATGACTAGCGGGGGGTCCTACAATGAGCAGTTCTTC.

The chain recombines TRBV7-6 with TRBJ1-3; possible D gene TRBD1, 5 bases. Germline CDR1 SGHVS, CDR2 FNYEAQ. This CDR3 is 14 amino acids long. Deletions cut 3 bases from V and 2 bases from J, with 8 bases between. The CDR3 nucleotides read TGTGCCAGCAGCTTGGGGGTGACTGGAAACACCATATATTTT. Its protein product is CASSLGVTGNTIYF.

The V call is TRBV5-1, the J call TRBJ2-1; D perhaps matches TRBD1 (6 bases). The length of the CDR3 is 14 residues. Germline CDR1 and CDR2: SGHRS and YFSETQ. V was clipped by 0 bases and J by 7 bases, with 11 bases between them. CDR3 loop: CASSLATRGNEQFF. CDR3 sequence (DNA): TGCGCCAGCAGCTTGGCAACCAGGGGAAATGAGCAGTTCTTC.

The genes are TRBV30 and TRBJ1-2; D ambiguous. The V end lost 1 base, the J end lost 4 bases, and 7 bases lay between the germline ends. The CDR3 is 12 amino acids. Germline-derived CDR1 and CDR2 are GTSNPN and SVGIG (reference sequence). This chain's CDR3 is CAWSDVSYGYTF. The CDR3 coding sequence is TGTGCCTGGAGTGATGTCAGCTATGGCTACACCTTC.

V usage is TRBV4-1 and J usage is TRBJ1-1; no firm D call. In germline, CDR1 is MGHRA, CDR2 YSYEKL. V dropped 3 bases and J dropped 10 bases, with 9 bases sitting between them. This CDR3 has 11 residues. For the CDR3, the DNA is TGCGCCAGCAGCCAGGGCACCGGAGCTTTCTTT. Residues: CASSQGTGAFF.

The chain is built from TRBV7-2 and TRBJ2-2; no clear D. The germline V and J ends were trimmed by 5 bases and 3 bases, with 13 bases remaining between them. The CDR3 has 15 amino acids. The germline CDR1 and CDR2 sequences are SGHTA and FQGNSA. DNA for the CDR3: TGTGCCAGCAGCCTAGGCCCCTCGGACACCGGGGAGCTGTTTTTT. It is translated as CASSLGPSDTGELFF. Complete variable domain (other parts from reference TRBV7-2 and TRBJ2-2): GAGVSQSPSNKVTEKGKDVELRCDPISGHTALYWYRQSLGQGLEFLIYFQGNSAPDKSGLPSDRFSAERTGGSVSTLTIQRTQQEDSAVYLCASSLGPSDTGELFFGEGSRLTVL.

The V call is TRBV7-2, the J call TRBJ1-2; TRBD1 matches at 9 bases. Germline V gene lookup returns CDR1 SGHTA and CDR2 FQGNSA. The CDR3 covers 13 residues. The V and J ends lost 5 bases and 8 bases, in that order; junction bases with no gene match: 6. CDR3 bases: TGTGCCAGCAGCGTAGGGACAGGGTTGGGCTACACCTTC. This encodes CASSVGTGLGYTF.

The sample holds a few counts of this clonotype. This sequence joins TRBV7-3 and TRBJ1-2; 8 bases align to TRBD1. V was clipped by 3 bases and J by 6 bases; unmatched bases: 9. Germline-derived CDR1 and CDR2 are SGHTA and FQGTGA. The CDR3 is 15 residues long. The CDR3 here is CASSFNPGQEDGYTF. The CDR3 DNA is TGTGCCAGCAGCTTTAACCCGGGACAGGAGGATGGCTACACCTTC.

A few counts support this clonotype. The V gene is TRBV4-1, the J gene TRBJ2-7; TRBD1 agrees at 8 bases. V shed 3 bases and J 4 bases; nucleotides not matched to a gene: 8. The CDR3 runs 15 residues. The germline V gene encodes CDR1 MGHRA and CDR2 YSYEKL. CDR3 in amino acids: CASSQTGDARYEQYF. The CDR3 region has the DNA TGCGCCAGCAGCCAGACAGGGGACGCGAGGTACGAGCAGTACTTC.

This clonotype was found a few times. This chain connects TRBV7-9 to TRBJ1-6; D perhaps matches TRBD1 (6 bases). V gave up 5 bases and J gave up 7 bases, with 6 bases separating them. CDR1 and CDR2 (germline): SEHNR, FQNEAQ (reference sequence). This CDR3 spans 12 amino acids. CDR3 bases: TGTGCCAGCAGCGGACAGAATTCACCCCTCCACTTT. It yields the protein CASSGQNSPLHF.

In its sample, this clonotype was seen a few times. The CDR3 is CASSYPGTEGAFF. Here the CDR3 DNA reads TGTGCCAGCAGTTACCCCGGGACAGAAGGAGCTTTCTTT. The V call is TRBV6-5, the J call TRBJ1-1; 7 bases fit TRBD1. Germline CDR1 reads MNHEY; CDR2 reads SVGAGI. Trimming took 2 bases from V and 10 from J; bases not matched to a gene: 7. CDR3 length: 13 residues.

Ten or more counts support this clonotype. This chain uses TRBV5-1 with TRBJ1-3, with D unclear. V lost 0 bases and J lost 4, with 14 bases in between. The V gene's germline CDR1 is SGHRS and CDR2 YFSETQ. The CDR3 spans 16 residues. Written as DNA, the CDR3 is TGCGCCAGCAGCTTGGTTTCTGGAATAGCGGGAAACACCATATATTTT. Amino acids: CASSLVSGIAGNTIYF.

This clonotype was counted between two and nine times. The V and J genes are TRBV4-3 and TRBJ2-3, with 8 positions matching TRBD1. This CDR3 comprises 17 residues. CDR1 LGHNA and CDR2 YSLEER come from the germline V gene. Trimming at V came to 4 bases and at J to 6 bases, leaving 15 bases not matched to a gene. In DNA, the CDR3 is TGCGCCAGCAGCCCCGTAGAGCGTCAGGGGGCTTGGGATACGCAGTATTTT. Encoded protein: CASSPVERQGAWDTQYF.

The J gene is TRBJ1-1, the V gene TRBV5-1, with D uncertain. Trimming pared 1 base from V and 1 base from J, leaving 14 bases between. Germline values: CDR1 SGHRS, CDR2 YFSETQ. This CDR3 contains 16 residues. The CDR3 nucleotides read TGCGCCAGCAGCTTGATGGACCCCTCACCGAACACTGAAGCTTTCTTT. Its protein is CASSLMDPSPNTEAFF.

The chain employs TRBV18 and TRBJ2-3, with TRBD2 matching 14 bases. Germline CDR1 reads KGHSH; CDR2 reads LQKENI. This CDR3 contains 17 residues. Losses at the gene ends were 2 bases for V and 3 bases for J; bases not matched to a gene: 4. In nucleotides, the CDR3 is TGTGCCAGCTCACCAGGACTAGCGGGGGGAATGACAGATACGCAGTATTTT. Protein product: CASSPGLAGGMTDTQYF.

This clonotype was recorded only once. The V call is TRBV20-1, the J call TRBJ2-1, with TRBD1 matching 7 bases. CDR1 is DFQATT and CDR2 is SNEGSKA in the germline V gene (reference sequence). The CDR3 consists of 13 residues. The V segment lost 6 bases and the J segment 7 bases; nucleotides outside the gene matches: 9. As DNA, the CDR3 is TGCAGTGCCGCAGGGGGTCAAGGAAATGAGCAGTTCTTC. It yields the protein CSAAGGQGNEQFF.

The CDR3 protein is CASTLSGSDSPLHF. The CDR3 DNA follows: TGTGCCAGCACCCTATCTGGTTCGGATTCACCCCTCCACTTT. This rearrangement joins TRBV6-6 to TRBJ1-6; D uncertain. This CDR3 region has 14 residues. CDR1 and CDR2 from the germline V gene are MNHNY and SVGAGI (reference sequence). Trimming stripped 7 bases from V and 8 bases from J, with 15 bases between.

The V call is TRBV29-1, the J call TRBJ2-2; D unclear. Germline loops: CDR1 SQVTM, CDR2 ANQGSEA. V was pared by 7 bases and J by 0 bases, with 6 bases between. CDR3 length equals 12 residues. CDR3 nucleotides: TGCAGCGCCCTGTCGAACACCGGGGAGCTGTTTTTT. It specifies CSALSNTGELFF.

This chain connects TRBV20-1 to TRBJ1-2; D unclear. The germline V gene encodes CDR1 DFQATT and CDR2 SNEGSKA (reference sequence). CDR3 length equals 14 residues. V lost 0 bases, J lost 0 bases, and 8 bases lay in between. CDR3 in amino acids: CSARDRFTNYGYTF. The DNA of the CDR3 is TGCAGTGCTAGAGATAGGTTTACTAACTATGGCTACACCTTC.

This clonotype was found a few times. The gene calls are TRBV9 and TRBJ2-3; D is perhaps TRBD2 (8 bases). With 7 bases removed from V and 6 bases from J, the gap between germline ends came to 21 bases. This CDR3 is built from 15 residues. Germline-derived CDR1 and CDR2 are SGDLS and YYNGEE. Here the CDR3 DNA reads TGTGCCAGCGCACCAGGGGGTAGCGGGGTTGATACGCAGTATTTT. This translates into CASAPGGSGVDTQYF.

This clonotype turned up a few times. V and J are TRBV10-3 and TRBJ1-6, with 7 bases fitting TRBD1. The CDR3 is made up of 14 amino acids. Germline V lookup: CDR1 ENHRY, CDR2 SYGVKD. Trimming at V came to 5 bases and at J to 7 bases, leaving 5 bases not matched to a gene. The CDR3 coding sequence is TGTGCCATCAGTACGGACAGGAGCAATTCACCCCTCCACTTT. This gives the protein CAISTDRSNSPLHF.